Listed below are T cell receptor beta chains from one sample, sequenced in a study of blood T cell repertoires in COVID-19. Only in-frame clones appear in the TCRdb table, and some are missing; sequencing was by immunoSEQ multiplex PCR. The sample carries 350,000 to 400,000 clones, roughly 87% recorded once. The source material was PBMCs or T cells enriched from blood (not recorded which). These receptors originate from a woman aged 30 to 39 who had recovered from COVID-19. Each CDR3 is given with its conserved first and last residue. The order of the fields is V gene, clone size, J gene, D gene, CDR3 DNA, CDR3 protein. The D gene is left open where the match is weak. A clone size is listed for some rows: how often the clone was seen (once, few, many), or a class if it is expanded.

TRBV27	NA	TRBJ1-2	NA	TGTGCCAGCAGCATCGACAGTGCTAACTATGGCTACACCTTC	CASSIDSANYGYTF
TRBV5-4	once	TRBJ1-2	NA	TGTGCCAGCAGCACGGGGGGCATTACAACCTATGGCTACACCTTC	CASSTGGITTYGYTF
TRBV3-1/TRBV3-2	NA	TRBJ1-2	NA	TGTGCCAGCAGTCTCGGACAGAGGAGAAACTATGGCTACACCTTC	CASSLGQRRNYGYTF
TRBV24-1	NA	TRBJ2-1	TRBD2	TGTGCCACCAGTGTTAGCGGGAGTCGCCATGAGCAGTTCTTC	CATSVSGSRHEQFF
TRBV27	once	TRBJ2-7	NA	TGTGCCAGCCGTACAGGGTCCCACGAGCAGTACTTC	CASRTGSHEQYF
TRBV28	NA	TRBJ1-1	NA	TGTGCCAGCAATCCTATGGGGCGGGAAGCTTTCTTT	CASNPMGREAFF
TRBV28	NA	TRBJ1-2	NA	TGTGCCAGCAGTCCCACAGCCTATGGCTACACCTTC	CASSPTAYGYTF
TRBV6-5	NA	TRBJ2-7	TRBD1	TGTGCCAGCAGTCCAGGGGGTACCTACGAGCAGTACTTC	CASSPGGTYEQYF
TRBV7-9	NA	TRBJ2-3	NA	TGTGCCAGCAGACAATCCGGGACTCAAGTCACAGATACGCAGTATTTT	CASRQSGTQVTDTQYF
TRBV4-1	NA	TRBJ1-2	TRBD1	TGCGCCAGCAGCCAAGGGACAGGGGGACCGATTGACTATGGCTACACCTTC	CASSQGTGGPIDYGYTF
TRBV2	NA	TRBJ2-1	TRBD2	TGTGCCAGCAGTGAGTTTTTGACTAGCAGCCACAATGAGCAGTTCTTC	CASSEFLTSSHNEQFF
TRBV6-4	NA	TRBJ1-1	TRBD1	TGTGCCAGCAGCCCGGACAGGACTGGCACTGAAGCTTTCTTT	CASSPDRTGTEAFF
TRBV24-1	few	TRBJ1-1	NA	TGTGCCACCAGTGATTACAACTCCGGCCAGGGGCGTCTTTTCTTT	CATSDYNSGQGRLFF
TRBV5-4	NA	TRBJ2-5	TRBD1	TGTGCCAGCAGTCCCGACAGGGGTCGTTCCCGGACCCAGTACTTC	CASSPDRGRSRTQYF
TRBV3-1/TRBV3-2	NA	TRBJ2-5	TRBD2	TGTGCCAGCAGCCCGGCCGGGACGGGAGGGGAGACCCAGTACTTC	CASSPAGTGGETQYF
TRBV2	NA	TRBJ1-1	NA	TGTGCCAGCAGCACAGCGGGCACTGAAGCTTTCTTT	CASSTAGTEAFF
TRBV7-2	once	TRBJ2-7	TRBD1	TGTGCCAGCAGCTTACAGACAGGGGCCTACGAGCAGTACTTC	CASSLQTGAYEQYF
TRBV6-5	NA	TRBJ2-2	TRBD2	TGTGCCAGCAGATACGGGAGGGGAAACGGGGAGCTGTTTTTT	CASRYGRGNGELFF
TRBV20-1	NA	TRBJ2-1	NA	TGCAGTGCTAGTGCTGCCCAGGGCCATGAGCAGTTCTTC	CSASAAQGHEQFF
TRBV6-6	NA	TRBJ1-1	TRBD1	TGTGCCAGCAGTTACGGGTTAGGGGGCATCGTTGAAGCTTTCTTT	CASSYGLGGIVEAFF
TRBV7-9	few	TRBJ1-4	NA	TGTGCCAGCAGCCTAAGCTCAACTAATGAAAAACTGTTTTTT	CASSLSSTNEKLFF